This T cell receptor (beta chain) was observed in a study of blood T cell repertoires in COVID-19. Study summary: The origin of the acute and convalescent COVID-19 samples was the United States, Italy and Spain. Sample material is recorded as cDNA or gDNA derived from T cells, B-cell-depleted T cells, or PBMCs.

This clone was seen a single time. Authors' processing steps: Using reference gene primer amplification, nucleated cell counts were estimated. This table comes from immunoSEQ multiplex PCR, and its TCRdb copy is limited to in-frame clones, with some not included. V, J and clone size are taken as reported in that table, and D and trimming were inferred from the DNA itself. The sample consists of 150,000 or so clones, 82% of them appearing once. The sequence derives from a human donor with acute or convalescent COVID-19. The donor label of this sample is uncertain. Sequenced input: peripheral blood.

The CDR3 coding sequence is TGTGCCAGCAGTCTGGGGCAGGGGGCAAGGTATGGCTACACCTTC. Protein product: CASSLGQGARYGYTF. The V gene is TRBV6-6, the J gene TRBJ1-2, with 8 bases that match TRBD1. The CDR3 has 15 residues. Germline V gene lookup returns CDR1 MNHNY and CDR2 SVGAGI (reference sequence). V gave up 5 bases and J gave up 5 bases; unmatched junction bases: 10.